The 18 T cell receptor beta chains below all came from one sample that was sequenced in a study of memory CD4+ T cells and cytomegalovirus serostatus. Sequencing used immunoSEQ multiplex PCR; TCRdb keeps in-frame clones, though not all of them. The sample holds just under 95,000 clones, roughly 80% seen once. Single viable CD3+CD4+CD8-CD45RO+ cells were sorted as the memory CD4+ T cells. The sequenced sample consisted of memory CD4+ T cells from blood. Every receptor here comes from an adult in good health and CMV-seropositive.

The chain combines TRBV6-1 with TRBJ2-1; 9 positions match TRBD2. This CDR3 spans 16 amino acids. Per the germline V gene, CDR1 is MNHNS and CDR2 is SASEGT. Trimming took 2 bases from V and 4 from J; bases not matched to a gene: 6. The CDR3: CASSERLTSGYNEQFF. In DNA form, the CDR3 reads TGTGCCAGCAGTGAACGTTTGACTAGCGGTTACAATGAGCAGTTCTTC.

The chain combines TRBV7-9 with TRBJ1-4; D unresolved. The CDR3 loop spans 16 amino acids. Germline loops: CDR1 SEHNR, CDR2 FQNEAQ (reference sequence). V was cut by 4 bases and J by 3 bases, with 15 bases left in between. In nucleotides, the CDR3 is TGTGCCAGCAGCTCCACCGGCCCGGTAGCTAATGAAAAACTGTTTTTT. Its translation: CASSSTGPVANEKLFF. The full variable domain, in which reference TRBV7-9 and TRBJ1-4 provide the parts outside the CDR3, is DTGVSQNPRHKITKRGQNVTFRCDPISEHNRLYWYRQTLGQGPEFLTYFQNEAQLEKSRLLSDRFSAERPKGSFSTLEIQRTEQGDSAMYLCASSSTGPVANEKLFFGSGTQLSVL.

The V and J genes are TRBV4-1 and TRBJ1-3; D gene ambiguous. The CDR3 consists of 16 residues. V shed 0 bases and J shed 1 base, with 10 bases lying between them. Germline V gene sequence: CDR1 MGHRA, CDR2 YSYEKL. The CDR3 DNA is TGCGCCAGCAGCCAAGATAGCCCTAGGTCTGGAAACACCATATATTTT. Its translation is CASSQDSPRSGNTIYF.

The chain recombines TRBV9 with TRBJ2-1; 9 nucleotides line up with TRBD2. The CDR3 consists of 15 residues. Per the germline V gene, CDR1 is SGDLS and CDR2 is YYNGEE. V trimming: 0 bases; J trimming: 7 bases; junction bases outside the gene matches: 5. CDR3 residues: CASSVGGTSLNEQFF. CDR3 DNA: TGTGCCAGCAGCGTAGGCGGGACTAGCTTGAATGAGCAGTTCTTC. The full variable domain, in which reference TRBV9 and TRBJ2-1 provide the parts outside the CDR3, is DSGVTQTPKHLITATGQRVTLRCSPRSGDLSVYWYQQSLDQGLQFLIQYYNGEERAKGNILERFSAQQFPDLHSELNLSSLELGDSALYFCASSVGGTSLNEQFFGPGTRLTVL.

CDR3 nucleotides: TGTGCCTGGAGTGGCCTTGCCAGCTCCTATAATTCACCCCTCCACTTT. This encodes CAWSGLASSYNSPLHF. J is TRBJ1-6 and V is TRBV30; no reliable D call. Germline V gene sequence: CDR1 GTSNPN, CDR2 SVGIG (reference sequence). V was shortened by 1 base and J by 0 bases, with 10 bases between the two germline ends. This CDR3 comprises 16 residues.

This chain connects TRBV29-1 to TRBJ2-3, with 7 nucleotides matching TRBD1. Germline V gene lookup returns CDR1 SQVTM and CDR2 ANQGSEA. The CDR3 has 15 residues. V shed 6 bases, J shed 4 bases, and the junction held 13 bases outside the gene matches. The chain's CDR3 is CSVAGTDDGPDTQYF. The CDR3 nucleotides are TGCAGCGTCGCTGGGACAGACGACGGCCCAGATACGCAGTATTTT.

This chain links TRBV5-1 with TRBJ2-1; D unresolved. This CDR3 contains 16 residues. Germline values: CDR1 SGHRS, CDR2 YFSETQ. V was clipped by 4 bases and J by 0 bases, with 14 bases between them. This CDR3 reads CASSPIGDSSYNEQFF. Written as DNA, the CDR3 is TGCGCCAGCAGCCCCATCGGAGATAGCTCCTACAATGAGCAGTTCTTC.

The genes are TRBV10-2 and TRBJ1-1; D is ambiguous. This CDR3 is built from 14 residues. The V gene lost 1 base and the J gene lost 0 bases, with 6 bases spanning the gap. Germline CDR1 reads WSHSY; CDR2 reads SAAADI. CDR3 loop: CASSEWRLNTEAFF. The CDR3 region has the DNA TGCGCCAGCAGTGAGTGGCGACTGAACACTGAAGCTTTCTTT.

This sequence joins TRBV19 and TRBJ2-5, with D perhaps TRBD2 (6 bases). Germline V lookup: CDR1 LNHDA, CDR2 SQIVND (reference sequence). V gave up 0 bases and J gave up 5 bases, with 19 bases separating them. The CDR3 consists of 17 residues. As DNA, the CDR3 is TGTGCCAGTAGTATAGATGCTCGCGTCCCCGGAGGGGAGACCCAGTACTTC. This gives the protein CASSIDARVPGGETQYF.

The rearrangement joins TRBV28 to TRBJ2-7; maybe TRBD1 (5 bases). From germline, CDR1 is MDHEN and CDR2 SYDVKM. The CDR3 is made up of 15 amino acids. V was pared by 3 bases and J by 1 base, with 13 bases between. The CDR3 region is CASSLPGAGSYEQYF. For the CDR3, the DNA is TGTGCCAGCAGTTTGCCAGGAGCAGGGTCCTACGAGCAGTACTTC.

This clone was seen a few times. This chain joins TRBV9 and TRBJ1-1, with no clear D. The CDR3 is 14 amino acids. Germline V gives CDR1 SGDLS, CDR2 YYNGEE. V lost 0 bases and J 2 bases, leaving 8 bases between the germline ends. CDR3 residues: CASSVGSQNTEAFF. CDR3 DNA sequence: TGTGCCAGCAGCGTAGGGAGTCAAAACACTGAAGCTTTCTTT. The full variable domain, with the rest looked up from reference TRBV9 and TRBJ1-1, is DSGVTQTPKHLITATGQRVTLRCSPRSGDLSVYWYQQSLDQGLQFLIQYYNGEERAKGNILERFSAQQFPDLHSELNLSSLELGDSALYFCASSVGSQNTEAFFGQGTRLTVV.

In this sample, this clone turned up a few times. The rearrangement links TRBV10-3 to TRBJ1-2; no clear D gene. The CDR3 runs 15 residues. V was shortened by 3 bases and J by 1 base, with 12 bases between the two germline ends. Germline-derived CDR1 and CDR2 are ENHRY and SYGVKD. In DNA form, the CDR3 reads TGTGCCATCAGTGACCACAGATCTTTTAACTATGGCTACACCTTC. Translating it yields CAISDHRSFNYGYTF.

The gene calls are TRBV7-2 and TRBJ2-7, with TRBD2 matching 7 bases. The germline gives CDR1 SGHTA, CDR2 FQGNSA. J gave up 2 bases and V 8 bases, and 6 bases lay outside the gene matches. This CDR3 has 13 amino acids. The CDR3 reads CASSEGGTYEQYF. Here the CDR3 DNA reads TGTGCCAGCTCGGAGGGAGGGACCTACGAGCAGTACTTC.

The V and J genes are TRBV5-1 and TRBJ2-5; 10 bases are a match to TRBD1. The CDR3 covers 15 residues. Germline V gene data show CDR1 as SGHRS and CDR2 as YFSETQ. Trimming removed 0 bases from V and 4 bases from J; junction bases left unmatched: 3. This CDR3 reads CASSLVGQGRETQYF. CDR3 nucleotides: TGCGCCAGCAGCTTGGTGGGACAGGGGAGAGAGACCCAGTACTTC.

V and J are TRBV4-2 and TRBJ2-3, with a tentative D call TRBD2 (6 bases). This CDR3 has 17 residues. V was shortened by 4 bases and J by 1 base, with 18 bases between the two germline ends. Looked up from germline, CDR1 is LGHNA and CDR2 is YNFKEQ. The CDR3: CASSPRPAGGGTDTQYF. Written as DNA, the CDR3 is TGTGCCAGCAGCCCGCGCCCGGCAGGCGGGGGCACAGATACGCAGTATTTT.

The V call is TRBV5-5, the J call TRBJ1-3, with D unresolved. The CDR3 spans 15 residues. Trimming removed 1 base from V and 0 bases from J, with 8 bases in between. Germline V gene sequence: CDR1 SGHKS, CDR2 YYEKEE (reference sequence). CDR3 loop: CASSLSQSSGNTIYF. CDR3 in DNA: TGTGCCAGCAGCTTGAGTCAGAGCTCTGGAAACACCATATATTTT.

The rearrangement uses TRBV7-9 and TRBJ2-3, with D perhaps matching TRBD2 (5 bases). CDR1 SEHNR and CDR2 FQNEAQ come from the germline V gene (reference sequence). The CDR3 contains 14 residues. V was pared by 5 bases and J by 5 bases, with 14 bases between. The CDR3 sequence: CASSPISAQDTQYF. The CDR3 DNA is TGTGCCAGCAGCCCCATTAGCGCGCAAGATACGCAGTATTTT.

This CDR3 is CASSERGLADTQYF. The CDR3, as DNA: TGTGCCAGCAGTGAGCGGGGACTAGCGGATACGCAGTATTTT. The V and J genes are TRBV6-1 and TRBJ2-3; TRBD2 aligns across 10 bases. The CDR3 spans 14 residues. V lost 3 bases, J lost 6 bases, and 3 bases stayed unmatched. Germline CDR1 reads MNHNS; CDR2 reads SASEGT.